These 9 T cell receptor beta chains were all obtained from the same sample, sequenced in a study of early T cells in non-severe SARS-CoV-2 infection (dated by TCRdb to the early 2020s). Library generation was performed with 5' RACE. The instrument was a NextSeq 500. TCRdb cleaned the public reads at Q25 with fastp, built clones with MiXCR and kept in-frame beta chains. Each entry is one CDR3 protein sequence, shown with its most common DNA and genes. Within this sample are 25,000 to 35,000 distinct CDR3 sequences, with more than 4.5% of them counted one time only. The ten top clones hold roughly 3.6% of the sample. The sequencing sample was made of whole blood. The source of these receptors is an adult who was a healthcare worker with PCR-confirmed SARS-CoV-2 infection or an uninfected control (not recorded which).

The CDR3 is CASSLRERRAEQFF. The CDR3 DNA is TGTGCCAGCAGTTTACGGGAGAGGCGGGCTGAGCAGTTCTTC. V gene TRBV28 combines with J gene TRBJ2-1; a weak D match, TRBD2 (6 bases). Germline lookup yields CDR1 MDHEN and CDR2 SYDVKM. V was clipped by 2 bases and J by 9 bases, with 14 bases between them. This CDR3 spans 14 amino acids.

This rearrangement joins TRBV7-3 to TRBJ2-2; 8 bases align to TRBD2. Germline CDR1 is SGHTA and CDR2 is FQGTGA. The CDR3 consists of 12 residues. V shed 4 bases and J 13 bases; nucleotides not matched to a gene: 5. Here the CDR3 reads CASSSPGTRLFF. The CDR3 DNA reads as TGTGCCAGCAGCTCTCCCGGGACTAGGCTGTTTTTT.

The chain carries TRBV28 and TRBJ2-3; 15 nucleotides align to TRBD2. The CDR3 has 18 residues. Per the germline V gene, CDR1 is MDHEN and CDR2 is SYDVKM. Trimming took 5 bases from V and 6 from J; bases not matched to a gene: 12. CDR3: CASSLGLAGGRKFDTQYF. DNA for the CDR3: TGTGCCAGCAGTCTCGGACTAGCGGGAGGGCGAAAGTTTGATACGCAGTATTTT.

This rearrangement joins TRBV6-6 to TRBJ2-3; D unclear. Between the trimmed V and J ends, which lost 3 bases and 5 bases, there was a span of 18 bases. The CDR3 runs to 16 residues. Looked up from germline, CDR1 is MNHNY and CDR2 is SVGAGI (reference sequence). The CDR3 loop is CASSYAPPSSGDTQYF. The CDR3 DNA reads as TGTGCCAGCAGTTATGCCCCCCCGAGTTCTGGAGATACGCAGTATTTT.

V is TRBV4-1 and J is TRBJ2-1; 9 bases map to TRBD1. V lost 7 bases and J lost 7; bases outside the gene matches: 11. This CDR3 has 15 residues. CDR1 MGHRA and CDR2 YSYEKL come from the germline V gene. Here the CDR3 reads CASNPGTGRVNEQFF. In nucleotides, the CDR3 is TGCGCCAGCAACCCCGGGACAGGGAGAGTGAATGAGCAGTTCTTC.

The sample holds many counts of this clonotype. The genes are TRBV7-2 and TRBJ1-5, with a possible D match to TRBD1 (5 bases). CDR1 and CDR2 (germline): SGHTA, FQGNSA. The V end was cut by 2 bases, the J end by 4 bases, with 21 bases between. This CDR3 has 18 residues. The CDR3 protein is CASSLSGRGRALNQPQHF. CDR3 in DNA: TGTGCCAGCAGCTTATCAGGCCGTGGCAGGGCGTTAAATCAGCCCCAGCATTTT.

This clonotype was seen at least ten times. The CDR3 DNA follows: TGTGCCAGCAGTACTAGCGGGGCATCCAATGAGCAGTTCTTC. Translating it yields CASSTSGASNEQFF. The chain has TRBV7-6 and TRBJ2-1, with 10 positions matching TRBD2. CDR3 length equals 14 residues. V lost 6 bases, J lost 6 bases, and 5 bases stayed unmatched. Germline V lookup: CDR1 SGHVS, CDR2 FNYEAQ.

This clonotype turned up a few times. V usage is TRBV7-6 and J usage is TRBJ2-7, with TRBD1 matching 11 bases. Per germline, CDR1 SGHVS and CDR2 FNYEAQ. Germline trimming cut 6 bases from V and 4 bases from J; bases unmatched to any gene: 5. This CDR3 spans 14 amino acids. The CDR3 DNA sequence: TGTGCCAGCAGTCCCGGGACAGGGGGGTACGAGCAGTACTTC. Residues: CASSPGTGGYEQYF.

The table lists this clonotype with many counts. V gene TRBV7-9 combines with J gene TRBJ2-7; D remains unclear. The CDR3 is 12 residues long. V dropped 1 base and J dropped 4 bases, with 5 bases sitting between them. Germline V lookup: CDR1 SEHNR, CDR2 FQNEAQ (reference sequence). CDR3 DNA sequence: TGTGCCAGCAGCTTAGGAGTTTACGAGCAGTACTTC. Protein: CASSLGVYEQYF.